This T cell receptor (beta chain) emerged from a study of CD8 T cells in Susac syndrome. Findings and limits, study-wide: The study conceded that relatively few individuals underwent its TCR sequencing and HLA analysis.

Germline CDR1 reads SGHRS; CDR2 reads YFSETQ. V trimming: 4 bases; J trimming: 9 bases; junction bases outside the gene matches: 6. CDR3 length equals 14 residues. About this clonotype itself: Its matching antigen is unknown.

Negative isolation was used for CD8+ and CD4+ T cells and FACS enrichment for TEMRA cells. Reverse transcription of roughly 0.45 to 1 ug RNA was carried out with random hexamers. TCR beta CDR3 was amplified by immunoSEQ multiplex PCR. This amplification extended across 54 Vbeta and 13 Jbeta segments. From the immunoSEQ multiplex PCR reads, TCRdb called clonotypes with MiXCR, one entry per CDR3 protein. This table holds roughly 200,000 distinct CDR3 sequences, nearly 97% found once. The source of this sequence is a human donor with multiple sclerosis. The chain couples TRBV5-1 to TRBJ1-6, with 8 bases matching TRBD1. Sequencing was carried out using CD4+ T cells from PBMCs. The CDR3 is CASSVTGAGSPLHF. The CDR3 DNA follows: TGCGCCAGCAGCGTGACAGGGGCCGGTTCACCCCTCCACTTT.